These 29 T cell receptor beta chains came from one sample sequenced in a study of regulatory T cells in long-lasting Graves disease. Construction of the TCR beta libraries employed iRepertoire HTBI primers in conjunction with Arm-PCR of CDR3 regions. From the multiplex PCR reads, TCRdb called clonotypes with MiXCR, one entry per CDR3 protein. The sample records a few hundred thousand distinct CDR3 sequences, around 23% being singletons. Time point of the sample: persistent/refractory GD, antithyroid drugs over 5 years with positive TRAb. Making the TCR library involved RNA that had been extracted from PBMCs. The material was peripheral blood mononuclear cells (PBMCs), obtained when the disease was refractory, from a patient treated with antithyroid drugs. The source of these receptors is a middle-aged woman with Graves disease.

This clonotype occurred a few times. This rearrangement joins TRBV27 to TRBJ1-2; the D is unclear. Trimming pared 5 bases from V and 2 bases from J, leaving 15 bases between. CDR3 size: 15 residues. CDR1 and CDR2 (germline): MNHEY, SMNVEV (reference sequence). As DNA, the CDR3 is TGTGCCAGCAGTCGAACAATGGTGGCCAACTATGGCTACACCTTC. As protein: CASSRTMVANYGYTF.

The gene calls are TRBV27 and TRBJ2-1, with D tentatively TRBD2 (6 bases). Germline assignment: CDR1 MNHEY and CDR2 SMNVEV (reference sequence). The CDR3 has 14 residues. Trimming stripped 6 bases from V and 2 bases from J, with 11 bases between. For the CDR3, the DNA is TGTGCCAGCAGGCGGGACCCCCCCTACAATGAGCAGTTCTTC. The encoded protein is CASRRDPPYNEQFF.

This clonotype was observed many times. This CDR3 is CASSLSRETQYF. In DNA, the CDR3 is TGTGCCAGCAGCCTTTCAAGAGAGACCCAGTACTTC. The chain has TRBV11-2 and TRBJ2-5; no firm D call. Germline-derived CDR1 and CDR2 are SGHAT and FQNNGV. V lost 5 bases and J lost 4, with 8 bases in between. The CDR3 extends over 12 amino acids.

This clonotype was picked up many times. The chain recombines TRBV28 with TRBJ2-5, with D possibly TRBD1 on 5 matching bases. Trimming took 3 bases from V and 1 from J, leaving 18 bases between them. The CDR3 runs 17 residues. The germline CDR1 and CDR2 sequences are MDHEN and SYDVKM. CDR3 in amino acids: CASSLGWSAQGQETQYF. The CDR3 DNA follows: TGTGCCAGCAGTTTGGGTTGGAGCGCGCAGGGCCAAGAGACCCAGTACTTC.

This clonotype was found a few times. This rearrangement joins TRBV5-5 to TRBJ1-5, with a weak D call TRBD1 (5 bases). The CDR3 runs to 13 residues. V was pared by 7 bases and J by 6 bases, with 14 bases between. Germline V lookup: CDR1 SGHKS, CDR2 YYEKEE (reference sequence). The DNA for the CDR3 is TGTGCCAGCGGACTTTCCAGGGCTCAGCCCCAGCATTTT. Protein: CASGLSRAQPQHF.

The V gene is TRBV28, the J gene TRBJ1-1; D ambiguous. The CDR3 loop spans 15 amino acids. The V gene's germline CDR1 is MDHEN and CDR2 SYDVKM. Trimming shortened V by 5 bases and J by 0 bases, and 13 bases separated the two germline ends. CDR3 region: CASSEPYMMNTEAFF. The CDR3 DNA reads TGTGCCAGCAGTGAACCCTATATGATGAACACTGAAGCTTTCTTT.

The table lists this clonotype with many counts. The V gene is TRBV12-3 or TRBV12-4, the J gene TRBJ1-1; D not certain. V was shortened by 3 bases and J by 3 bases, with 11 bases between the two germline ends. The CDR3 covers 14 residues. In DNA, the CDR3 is TGTGCCAGCAGTTTGCCGGGAGGGTACACTGAAGCTTTCTTT. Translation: CASSLPGGYTEAFF.

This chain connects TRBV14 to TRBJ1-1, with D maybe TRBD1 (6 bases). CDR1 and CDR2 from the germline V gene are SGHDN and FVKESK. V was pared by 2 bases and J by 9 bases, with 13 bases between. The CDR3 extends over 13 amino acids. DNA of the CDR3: TGTGCCAGCAGCCAAAACGACGGGGGCAAAGCTTTCTTT. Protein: CASSQNDGGKAFF.

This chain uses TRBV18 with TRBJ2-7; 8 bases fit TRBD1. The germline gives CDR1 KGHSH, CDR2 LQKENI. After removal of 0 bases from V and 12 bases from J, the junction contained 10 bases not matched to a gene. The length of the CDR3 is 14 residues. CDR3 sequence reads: CASSPPGRQGSLYF. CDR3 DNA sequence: TGTGCCAGCTCACCACCTGGAAGACAGGGGAGTCTGTACTTC.

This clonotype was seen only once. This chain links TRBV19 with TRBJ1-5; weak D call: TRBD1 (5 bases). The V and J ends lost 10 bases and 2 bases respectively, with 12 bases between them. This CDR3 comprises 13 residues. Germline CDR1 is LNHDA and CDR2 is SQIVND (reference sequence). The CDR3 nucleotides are TGTGCCAAAAAAACGGGGGGCAATCAGCCCCAGCATTTT. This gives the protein CAKKTGGNQPQHF.

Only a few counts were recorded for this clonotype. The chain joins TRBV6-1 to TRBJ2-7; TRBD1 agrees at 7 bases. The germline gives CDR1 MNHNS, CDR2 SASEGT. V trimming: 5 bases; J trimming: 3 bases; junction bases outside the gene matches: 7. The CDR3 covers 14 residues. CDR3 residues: CASSTDRVLYEQYF. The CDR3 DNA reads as TGTGCCAGCAGTACTGACAGGGTCCTCTACGAGCAGTACTTC.

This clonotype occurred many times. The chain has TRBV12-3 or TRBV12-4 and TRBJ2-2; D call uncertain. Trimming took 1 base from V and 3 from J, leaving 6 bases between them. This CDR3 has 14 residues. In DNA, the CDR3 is TGTGCCAGCAGTTTAGTAGTGCACACCGGGGAGCTGTTTTTT. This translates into CASSLVVHTGELFF.

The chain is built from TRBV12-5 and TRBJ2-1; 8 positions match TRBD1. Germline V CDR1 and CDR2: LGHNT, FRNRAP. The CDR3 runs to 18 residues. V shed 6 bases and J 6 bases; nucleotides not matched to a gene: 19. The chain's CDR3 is CASGQTRDRRPGTNEQFF. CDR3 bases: TGTGCTAGTGGCCAAACCCGGGACAGGAGACCGGGCACCAATGAGCAGTTCTTC.

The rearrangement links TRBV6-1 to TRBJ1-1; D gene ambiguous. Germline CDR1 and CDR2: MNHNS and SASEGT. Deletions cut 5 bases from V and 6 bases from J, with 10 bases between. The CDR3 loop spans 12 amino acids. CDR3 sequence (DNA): TGTGCCAGCAGTCCATTCAATTCTGAAGCTTTCTTT. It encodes CASSPFNSEAFF.

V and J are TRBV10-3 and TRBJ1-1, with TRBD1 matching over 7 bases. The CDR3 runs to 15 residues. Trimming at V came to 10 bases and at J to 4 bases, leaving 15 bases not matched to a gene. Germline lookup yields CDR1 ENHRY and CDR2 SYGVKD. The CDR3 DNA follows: TGTGCCAGCACACCGACAGGGAGCAATCCCACTGAAGCTTTCTTT. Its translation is CASTPTGSNPTEAFF.

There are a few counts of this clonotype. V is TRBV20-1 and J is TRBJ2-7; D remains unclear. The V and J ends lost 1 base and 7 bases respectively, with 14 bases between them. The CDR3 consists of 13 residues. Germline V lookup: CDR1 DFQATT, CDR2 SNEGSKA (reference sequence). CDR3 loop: CSARASDRKEQYF. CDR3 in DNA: TGCAGTGCTAGAGCCTCGGACCGGAAGGAGCAGTACTTC.

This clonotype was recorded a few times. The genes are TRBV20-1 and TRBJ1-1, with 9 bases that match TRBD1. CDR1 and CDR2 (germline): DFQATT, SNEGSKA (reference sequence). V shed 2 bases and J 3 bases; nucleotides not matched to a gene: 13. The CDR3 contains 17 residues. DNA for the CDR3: TGCAGTGCTAGACATAATATTTTAAGGACAGGGGACACTGAAGCTTTCTTT. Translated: CSARHNILRTGDTEAFF.

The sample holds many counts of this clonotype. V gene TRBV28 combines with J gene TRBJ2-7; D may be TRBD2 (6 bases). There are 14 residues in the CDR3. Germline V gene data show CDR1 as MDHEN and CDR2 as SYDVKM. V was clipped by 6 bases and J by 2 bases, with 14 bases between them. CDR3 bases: TGTGCCAGCAGAGAGGCTAGCGTACCCTACGAGCAGTACTTC. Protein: CASREASVPYEQYF.

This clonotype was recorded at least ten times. The CDR3 DNA follows: TGTGCCAGCAGTTTATACGGCCTTACGCGGGGCGAGCAGTACTTC. It codes for CASSLYGLTRGEQYF. The genes are TRBV28 and TRBJ2-7, with D maybe TRBD2 (6 bases). Trimming took off 1 base at V and 6 bases at J, with 16 bases between the two ends. The CDR3 contains 15 residues. The V gene's germline CDR1 is MDHEN and CDR2 SYDVKM.

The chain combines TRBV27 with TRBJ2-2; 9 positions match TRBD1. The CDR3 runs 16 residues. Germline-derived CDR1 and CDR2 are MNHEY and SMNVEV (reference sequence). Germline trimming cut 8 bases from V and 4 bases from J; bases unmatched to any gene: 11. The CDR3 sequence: CASLATGTGSTGELFF. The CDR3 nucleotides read TGTGCCAGCTTGGCGACCGGGACAGGGAGCACCGGGGAGCTGTTTTTT.

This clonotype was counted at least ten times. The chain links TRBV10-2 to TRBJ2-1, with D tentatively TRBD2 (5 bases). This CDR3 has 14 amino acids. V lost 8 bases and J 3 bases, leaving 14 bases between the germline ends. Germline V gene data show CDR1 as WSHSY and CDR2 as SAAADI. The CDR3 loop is CASLGDTSYNEQFF. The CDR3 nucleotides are TGCGCCAGCTTGGGAGATACTAGCTACAATGAGCAGTTCTTC.

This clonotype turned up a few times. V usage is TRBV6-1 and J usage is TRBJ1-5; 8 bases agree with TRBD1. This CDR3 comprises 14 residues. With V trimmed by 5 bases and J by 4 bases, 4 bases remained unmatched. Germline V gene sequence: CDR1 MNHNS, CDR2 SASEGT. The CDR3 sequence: CASSTNRGNQPQHF. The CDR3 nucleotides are TGTGCCAGCAGTACCAACAGGGGGAATCAGCCCCAGCATTTT.

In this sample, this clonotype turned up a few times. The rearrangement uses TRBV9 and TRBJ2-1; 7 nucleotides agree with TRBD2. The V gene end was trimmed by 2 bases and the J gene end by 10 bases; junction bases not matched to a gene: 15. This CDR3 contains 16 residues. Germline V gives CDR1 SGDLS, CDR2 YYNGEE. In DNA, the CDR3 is TGTGCCAGCAGCGTGAGGCCCGGCGGAGCGGGATTAGAGCAGTTCTTC. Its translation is CASSVRPGGAGLEQFF. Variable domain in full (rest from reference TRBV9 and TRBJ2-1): DSGVTQTPKHLITATGQRVTLRCSPRSGDLSVYWYQQSLDQGLQFLIQYYNGEERAKGNILERFSAQQFPDLHSELNLSSLELGDSALYFCASSVRPGGAGLEQFFGPGTRLTVL.

The CDR3 region has the DNA TGTGCCAGTAGTTTCCATTACGGGGTGAAGCCGAATCCTGAAGCTTTCTTT. Its protein product is CASSFHYGVKPNPEAFF. The chain is built from TRBV19 and TRBJ1-1; D not resolved. Germline V gene lookup returns CDR1 LNHDA and CDR2 SQIVND (reference sequence). CDR3 length equals 17 residues. V was pared by 5 bases and J by 6 bases, with 25 bases between.

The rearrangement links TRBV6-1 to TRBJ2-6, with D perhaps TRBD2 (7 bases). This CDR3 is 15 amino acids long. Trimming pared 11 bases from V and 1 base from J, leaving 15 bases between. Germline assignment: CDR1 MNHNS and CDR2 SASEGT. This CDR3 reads CAARGGGSGANVLTF. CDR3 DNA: TGTGCCGCCCGAGGGGGGGGGTCTGGGGCCAACGTCCTGACTTTC.

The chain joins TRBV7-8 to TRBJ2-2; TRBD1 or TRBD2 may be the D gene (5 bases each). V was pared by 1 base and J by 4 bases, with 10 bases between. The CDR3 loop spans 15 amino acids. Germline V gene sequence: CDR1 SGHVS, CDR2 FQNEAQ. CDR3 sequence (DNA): TGTGCCAGCAGCTTAGGGGGCGCGGGCACCGGGGAGCTGTTTTTT. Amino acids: CASSLGGAGTGELFF.

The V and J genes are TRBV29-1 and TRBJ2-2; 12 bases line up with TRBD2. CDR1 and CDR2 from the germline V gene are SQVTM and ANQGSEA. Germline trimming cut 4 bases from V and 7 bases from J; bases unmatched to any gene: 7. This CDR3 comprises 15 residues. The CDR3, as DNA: TGCAGCGTTGGGACTAGCGGGACGAAGGGCGGGGAGCTGTTTTTT. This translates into CSVGTSGTKGGELFF.

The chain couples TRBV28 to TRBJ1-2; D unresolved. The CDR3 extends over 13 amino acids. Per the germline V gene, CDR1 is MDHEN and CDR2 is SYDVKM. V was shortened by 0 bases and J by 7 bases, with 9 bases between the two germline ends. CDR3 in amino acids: CASSLWADGGYTF. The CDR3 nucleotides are TGTGCCAGCAGTTTATGGGCGGACGGTGGCTACACCTTC.

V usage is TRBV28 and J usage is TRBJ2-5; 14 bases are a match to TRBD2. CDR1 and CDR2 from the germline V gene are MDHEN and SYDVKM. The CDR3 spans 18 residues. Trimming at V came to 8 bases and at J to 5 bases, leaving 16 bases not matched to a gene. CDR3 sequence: CASSPPGLAGVPRETQYF. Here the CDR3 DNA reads TGTGCCAGCTCACCACCGGGACTAGCGGGAGTCCCCCGGGAGACCCAGTACTTC.